The TCR beta chain under discussion was sequenced for a study of blood T cell repertoires in COVID-19. Only one count was recorded for this clone. This CDR3 region has 15 residues. Trimming removed 7 bases from V and 4 bases from J, with 16 bases in between. CDR1 is SNHLY and CDR2 is FYNNEI in the germline V gene. The protocol was immunoSEQ multiplex PCR, while the TCRdb copy is restricted to in-frame clones and leaves out a portion. The sample carries over 45,000 clones, roughly four fifths recorded once. Sequencing used peripheral blood. The receptor comes from a woman aged 60-70 years with acute or convalescent COVID-19. The rearrangement uses TRBV2 and TRBJ2-2; D may be TRBD1 (6 bases). The CDR3 DNA sequence: TGTGCCAGCACCCGAACAGACAGGCTCACCGGGGAGCTGTTTTTT. Translated, it gives CASTRTDRLTGELFF.